The 29 T cell receptor beta chains reported below all come from one sample, sequenced in a study of blood T cell repertoires in COVID-19 (dated by TCRdb to 2020 to 2022). The library was prepared using the immunoSEQ multiplex PCR assay. Sourced from immuneACCESS, this table was stored by TCRdb with only in-frame sequences that have V and J called. A share of the clones is absent; for the studies checked, an unresolved V gene accounts for under half, and the remainder has no known explanation. The sample table contains 65,000 to 85,000 clones; only one count was recorded for roughly nine tenths of them. The top ten clonotypes cover roughly 2.7% of the sample. Sequenced input: peripheral blood. The receptors shown here come from a man aged 45-65 years with acute or convalescent COVID-19.

This chain connects TRBV6-1 to TRBJ2-7; D gene unclear. This CDR3 is 14 amino acids long. V gave up 3 bases and J gave up 2 bases, with 11 bases separating them. Germline V gene lookup returns CDR1 MNHNS and CDR2 SASEGT. The CDR3 loop reads CASSDADSPYEQYF. The CDR3 nucleotides read TGTGCCAGCAGTGACGCTGACTCCCCCTACGAGCAGTACTTC.

The chain has TRBV28 and TRBJ2-5, with TRBD1 matching over 7 bases. Trimming cost V 6 bases and J 3 bases; bases outside gene matches: 1. Looked up from germline, CDR1 is MDHEN and CDR2 is SYDVKM. This CDR3 region has 12 residues. As DNA, the CDR3 is TGTGCCAGCAGCGGGACAGAAGAGACCCAGTACTTC. This sequence encodes CASSGTEETQYF. Drawing the rest from reference TRBV28 and TRBJ2-5, the complete variable domain is DVKVTQSSRYLVKRTGEKVFLECVQDMDHENMFWYRQDPGLGLRLIYFSYDVKMKEKGDIPEGYSVSREKKERFSLILESASTNQTSMYLCASSGTEETQYFGPGTRLLVL.

J is TRBJ2-1 and V is TRBV7-6; tentative D call: TRBD2 (6 bases). This CDR3 is built from 15 residues. V was clipped by 3 bases and J by 5 bases, with 14 bases between them. Germline CDR1 reads SGHVS; CDR2 reads FNYEAQ. This CDR3 is CASSFGTGTNNEQFF. The DNA of the CDR3 is TGTGCCAGCAGCTTTGGGACTGGAACAAACAATGAGCAGTTCTTC.

This chain connects TRBV6-6 to TRBJ1-5; D may be TRBD1 (5 bases). Germline V gene data show CDR1 as MNHNY and CDR2 as SVGAGI (reference sequence). The CDR3 loop spans 14 amino acids. Trimming removed 4 bases at V and 7 bases at J, with 14 bases between. The CDR3 bases are TGTGCCAGCAGTTTGAAAAAGGGGTGGCAGCCCCAGCATTTT. Translation: CASSLKKGWQPQHF.

The V call is TRBV7-2, the J call TRBJ2-5; 8 bases line up with TRBD2. The junction had 5 bases not matched to a gene; V was cut back by 0 bases and J by 11 bases. Germline V gene data show CDR1 as SGHTA and CDR2 as FQGNSA. CDR3 length: 13 amino acids. CDR3 in amino acids: CASSLAGTSGQYF. CDR3 bases: TGTGCCAGCAGCTTAGCGGGAACTAGCGGACAGTACTTC.

The chain recombines TRBV7-6 with TRBJ1-5, with unresolved D. Trimming took 1 base from V and 1 from J, leaving 5 bases between them. This CDR3 has 14 residues. Germline V gene sequence: CDR1 SGHVS, CDR2 FNYEAQ. The CDR3 protein is CASSLGQSNQPQHF. The CDR3 nucleotides read TGTGCCAGCAGCTTAGGGCAGAGCAATCAGCCCCAGCATTTT.

The gene calls are TRBV7-2 and TRBJ2-4, with TRBD2 matching over 11 bases. Germline V lookup: CDR1 SGHTA, CDR2 FQGNSA. V lost 5 bases, J lost 2 bases, and 5 bases stayed unmatched. The length of the CDR3 is 16 residues. The CDR3 loop reads CASSPTSGDTKNIQYF. As DNA, the CDR3 is TGTGCCAGCAGCCCGACTAGCGGGGATACCAAAAACATTCAGTACTTC.

The gene calls are TRBV19 and TRBJ2-7, with D perhaps TRBD1 (6 bases). Per germline, CDR1 LNHDA and CDR2 SQIVND (reference sequence). The CDR3 contains 15 residues. V lost 4 bases to trimming and J lost 2 bases, with 15 bases between them. CDR3 region: CASSTRDTGPYEQYF. The DNA of the CDR3 is TGTGCCAGTAGTACCCGGGACACTGGGCCCTACGAGCAGTACTTC.

This clone has only one observation. The chain is built from TRBV28 and TRBJ2-1; 10 bases agree with TRBD2. V lost 8 bases and J lost 8; bases outside the gene matches: 12. The CDR3 is made up of 15 amino acids. Germline values: CDR1 MDHEN, CDR2 SYDVKM. In nucleotides, the CDR3 is TGTGCCAGCGGGCTTAGGGCTAGCGGGAGTTATGAGCAGTTCTTC. This translates into CASGLRASGSYEQFF.

The chain is built from TRBV7-3 and TRBJ2-1; 13 positions match TRBD2. Losses at the gene ends were 5 bases for V and 4 bases for J; bases not matched to a gene: 5. Looked up from germline, CDR1 is SGHTA and CDR2 is FQGTGA. The CDR3 consists of 16 residues. This CDR3 is CASSIRTSGGYNEQFF. In DNA form, the CDR3 reads TGTGCCAGCAGCATCCGGACTAGCGGGGGATACAATGAGCAGTTCTTC. The full variable domain, completed using reference TRBV7-3 and TRBJ2-1, is GAGVSQTPSNKVTEKGKYVELRCDPISGHTALYWYRQSLGQGPEFLIYFQGTGAADDSGLPNDRFFAVRPEGSVSTLKIQRTERGDSAVYLCASSIRTSGGYNEQFFGPGTRLTVL.

The chain combines TRBV7-9 with TRBJ2-7; 8 bases are shared with TRBD1. From germline, CDR1 is SEHNR and CDR2 FQNEAQ (reference sequence). This CDR3 spans 14 amino acids. The V segment lost 5 bases and the J segment 3 bases; nucleotides outside the gene matches: 6. The CDR3 coding sequence is TGTGCCAGCAGCAACCCCGGGACAGGCTACGAGCAGTACTTC. Its translation: CASSNPGTGYEQYF.

The V and J genes are TRBV14 and TRBJ2-7; 8 nucleotides match TRBD2. The ends lost 8 bases at V and 2 bases at J; junction bases unmatched: 8. Germline V CDR1 and CDR2: SGHDN, FVKESK. The CDR3 is 14 amino acids. The CDR3 sequence: CASSELAGAYEQYF. The CDR3 coding sequence is TGTGCCAGCTCTGAGCTAGCGGGTGCCTACGAGCAGTACTTC.

CDR3 in DNA: TGTGCCAGCAGCTCTCGGGACAGCGAGTACGAGCAGTACTTC. Translating gives CASSSRDSEYEQYF. V usage is TRBV28 and J usage is TRBJ2-7; 7 nucleotides align to TRBD1. There are 14 residues in the CDR3. V gave up 6 bases and J gave up 4 bases; unmatched junction bases: 9. Germline lookup yields CDR1 MDHEN and CDR2 SYDVKM.

This clone has only one observation. This chain links TRBV7-9 with TRBJ2-3; TRBD2 matches at 8 bases. Germline V gene data show CDR1 as SEHNR and CDR2 as FQNEAQ (reference sequence). V gave up 5 bases and J gave up 0 bases; unmatched junction bases: 10. The CDR3 is 17 amino acids. For the CDR3, the DNA is TGTGCCAGCAGCCCCATTGGTCCGGGGGGGAGCACAGATACGCAGTATTTT. It is translated as CASSPIGPGGSTDTQYF.

The V call is TRBV30, the J call TRBJ1-2, with TRBD1 identical over 11 bases. The germline gives CDR1 GTSNPN, CDR2 SVGIG (reference sequence). V lost 4 bases, J lost 7 bases, and 8 bases stayed unmatched. The CDR3 is 14 residues long. The CDR3 DNA reads as TGTGCCTGGAATCCCAAAGGACAGGGGGCTGGCTACACCTTC. Protein sequence: CAWNPKGQGAGYTF.

CDR3 residues: CASSLRGAGTEAFF. In DNA, the CDR3 is TGTGCCAGCAGTTTACGGGGGGCTGGAACTGAAGCTTTCTTT. The chain uses TRBV27 and TRBJ1-1; tentative D call: TRBD1 (6 bases). The germline V and J ends were trimmed by 2 bases and 5 bases, with 12 bases remaining between them. The CDR3 loop spans 14 amino acids. The germline V gene encodes CDR1 MNHEY and CDR2 SMNVEV (reference sequence).

The rearrangement joins TRBV6-5 to TRBJ1-5; 7 bases fit TRBD1. Germline-derived CDR1 and CDR2 are MNHEY and SVGAGI. CDR3 size: 14 residues. V trimming: 6 bases; J trimming: 1 base; junction bases outside the gene matches: 3. CDR3 sequence reads: CASRPGQSNQPQHF. The CDR3 bases are TGTGCCAGCAGGCCGGGACAGAGCAATCAGCCCCAGCATTTT.

The genes are TRBV7-8 and TRBJ2-3; D is perhaps TRBD2 (6 bases). Germline V gives CDR1 SGHVS, CDR2 FQNEAQ. The CDR3 runs 16 residues. Trimming shortened V by 0 bases and J by 4 bases, and 14 bases separated the two germline ends. CDR3 loop: CASSLASSGVPDTQYF. CDR3 in DNA: TGTGCCAGCAGCTTAGCATCCTCGGGAGTGCCAGATACGCAGTATTTT.

The genes are TRBV19 and TRBJ2-2; the match to TRBD2 covers 8 bases. V dropped 4 bases and J dropped 4; count of bases not matched to a gene: 2. The length of the CDR3 is 14 residues. CDR1 is LNHDA and CDR2 is SQIVND in the germline V gene (reference sequence). CDR3 DNA sequence: TGTGCCAGTAGTAGGGCGGGAGGCACCGGGGAGCTGTTTTTT. Translating it yields CASSRAGGTGELFF. The full variable domain, with the rest looked up from reference TRBV19 and TRBJ2-2, is DGGITQSPKYLFRKEGQNVTLSCEQNLNHDAMYWYRQDPGQGLRLIYYSQIVNDFQKGDIAEGYSVSREKKESFPLTVTSAQKNPTAFYLCASSRAGGTGELFFGEGSRLTVL.

This clone has only one observation. V and J are TRBV15 and TRBJ2-2; the match to TRBD2 covers 7 bases. This CDR3 comprises 16 residues. Per the germline V gene, CDR1 is LNHNV and CDR2 is YYDKDF (reference sequence). V shed 0 bases and J 4 bases; nucleotides not matched to a gene: 5. The CDR3: CATSRDTAGSTGELFF. As DNA, the CDR3 is TGTGCCACCAGCAGAGATACAGCGGGAAGCACCGGGGAGCTGTTTTTT. Combining the CDR3 with reference TRBV15 and TRBJ2-2 gives the whole variable domain DAMVIQNPRYQVTQFGKPVTLSCSQTLNHNVMYWYQQKSSQAPKLLFHYYDKDFNNEADTPDNFQSRRPNTSFCFLDIRSPGLGDTAMYLCATSRDTAGSTGELFFGEGSRLTVL.

The V gene is TRBV5-4, the J gene TRBJ2-7; maybe TRBD1 (5 bases). The CDR3 consists of 12 residues. CDR1 and CDR2 (germline): SGHNT, YYREEE (reference sequence). Trimming pared 0 bases from V and 5 bases from J, leaving 6 bases between. Here the CDR3 DNA reads TGTGCCAGCAGCTTGGCAGGGAACGAGCAGTACTTC. Its translation: CASSLAGNEQYF.

This chain links TRBV7-6 with TRBJ2-2; 8 bases fit TRBD1. CDR3 length: 19 amino acids. The junction had 15 bases not matched to a gene; V was cut back by 2 bases and J by 4 bases. The germline V gene has CDR1 SGHVS and CDR2 FNYEAQ. The CDR3 is CASSLLPTTRDRPTGELFF. The CDR3, as DNA: TGTGCCAGCAGCTTACTTCCCACGACCCGGGACAGGCCCACCGGGGAGCTGTTTTTT. Full variable domain (remainder filled in from reference TRBV7-6 and TRBJ2-2): GAGVSQSPRYKVTKRGQDVALRCDPISGHVSLYWYRQALGQGPEFLTYFNYEAQQDKSGLPNDRFSAERPEGSISTLTIQRTEQRDSAMYRCASSLLPTTRDRPTGELFFGEGSRLTVL.

The J gene is TRBJ1-2, the V gene TRBV27; 11 bases match TRBD1. Germline-derived CDR1 and CDR2 are MNHEY and SMNVEV (reference sequence). The ends lost 6 bases at V and 3 bases at J; junction bases unmatched: 3. CDR3 length: 14 amino acids. CDR3 sequence: CASRGQGEHYGYTF. The DNA for the CDR3 is TGTGCCAGCAGGGGACAGGGGGAGCACTATGGCTACACCTTC.

The chain has TRBV12-5 and TRBJ2-1; weak D call: TRBD1 (6 bases). With 5 bases removed from V and 10 bases from J, the gap between germline ends came to 18 bases. The length of the CDR3 is 14 residues. Germline CDR1 and CDR2: LGHNT and FRNRAP. The CDR3 reads CASGLYTGSSEQFF. The CDR3 DNA sequence: TGTGCTAGTGGTCTATACACAGGGTCTAGCGAGCAGTTCTTC.

CDR3: CASSYGSLGGEKLFF. The CDR3, as DNA: TGTGCCAGCAGCTACGGCTCATTGGGGGGTGAAAAACTGTTTTTT. The chain recombines TRBV7-8 with TRBJ1-4; maybe TRBD1 (5 bases). Trimming left V 4 bases short and J 7 bases short, with 16 bases between. The germline V gene has CDR1 SGHVS and CDR2 FQNEAQ. The CDR3 has 15 residues.

The rearrangement links TRBV6-2 or TRBV6-3 to TRBJ2-7; D uncertain. The V gene lost 2 bases and the J gene lost 2 bases, with 7 bases spanning the gap. CDR3 length equals 13 residues. Germline CDR1 MNHEY, CDR2 SVGEGT. This chain's CDR3 is CASSYEDTYEQYV. Written as DNA, the CDR3 is TGTGCCAGCAGTTACGAGGATACCTACGAGCAGTACGTC.

The chain has TRBV19 and TRBJ1-2; 7 bases are a match to TRBD1. The V gene end was trimmed by 6 bases and the J gene end by 4 bases; junction bases not matched to a gene: 14. This CDR3 has 16 residues. Germline values: CDR1 LNHDA, CDR2 SQIVND (reference sequence). The CDR3 is CASSTIPLTGLYGYTF. As DNA, the CDR3 is TGTGCCAGTAGCACGATACCCCTGACAGGGCTCTATGGCTACACCTTC.

This chain links TRBV6-1 with TRBJ2-7; D not certain. The length of the CDR3 is 16 residues. The ends were cut back, 0 bases at V and 2 bases at J, with 14 bases in the middle. Germline V lookup: CDR1 MNHNS, CDR2 SASEGT. The CDR3 DNA reads TGTGCCAGCAGTGAAGCGCCAGGCTTTCTTACCTACGAGCAGTACTTC. It codes for CASSEAPGFLTYEQYF.

This clone has more than one count but fewer than ten. CDR3 in amino acids: CASSNIAGGPNEQFF. The CDR3, as DNA: TGTGCCAGCAGCAACATAGCGGGAGGGCCCAATGAGCAGTTCTTC. This chain uses TRBV11-2 with TRBJ2-1; 11 nucleotides line up with TRBD2. Losses at the gene ends were 5 bases for V and 6 bases for J; bases not matched to a gene: 6. The CDR3 length is 15 residues. Germline V gene sequence: CDR1 SGHAT, CDR2 FQNNGV.